A single sample is the source of the 30 T cell receptor beta chains below, sequenced in a study of T cells in Graves' hyperthyroidism and ophthalmopathy. Amplification of TCR beta CDR3 regions used RNA as the template. Carried out on the TCR CDR3, a first-round RT-PCR used the HTBI primer set. TCRdb recomputed calls from the multiplex PCR reads with MiXCR, one row per CDR3 protein. The repertoire holds about 410,000 distinct CDR3 sequences, with approximately 15% as singletons. Sequenced material: blood. The receptor set was obtained from a woman between 25 and 40 years old with Graves' ophthalmopathy.

In its sample, this clonotype was seen many times. The chain carries TRBV7-9 and TRBJ2-7; D call uncertain. Germline values: CDR1 SEHNR, CDR2 FQNEAQ (reference sequence). The CDR3 length is 13 residues. Deletions cut 5 bases from V and 4 bases from J, with 12 bases between. The DNA of the CDR3 is TGTGCCAGCAGCCCCACAGATGATTACGAGCAGTACTTC. Translated, it gives CASSPTDDYEQYF.

This clonotype was seen many times. The chain combines TRBV7-2 with TRBJ1-4; no clear D. CDR1 SGHTA and CDR2 FQGNSA come from the germline V gene. Trimming took off 5 bases at V and 7 bases at J, with 17 bases between the two ends. The CDR3 is 15 amino acids. This chain's CDR3 is CASSPTGKVGEKLFF. CDR3 bases: TGTGCCAGCAGCCCTACTGGGAAGGTCGGTGAAAAACTGTTTTTT.

V gene TRBV10-3 combines with J gene TRBJ1-2, with D possibly TRBD1 on 5 matching bases. The CDR3 is made up of 12 amino acids. The V end lost 6 bases, the J end lost 3 bases, and 8 bases lay between the germline ends. Germline loops: CDR1 ENHRY, CDR2 SYGVKD. CDR3 protein: CAIRGTDYGYTF. The CDR3 nucleotides are TGTGCCATCAGGGGGACGGACTATGGCTACACCTTC.

This clonotype has ten or more counts. The V and J genes are TRBV28 and TRBJ1-1, with D maybe TRBD1 (5 bases). V lost 1 base to trimming and J lost 5 bases, with 8 bases between them. Germline CDR1 and CDR2: MDHEN and SYDVKM. The CDR3 loop spans 13 amino acids. CDR3 amino acids: CASSLLGVTEAFF. Here the CDR3 DNA reads TGTGCCAGCAGTTTATTGGGGGTTACTGAAGCTTTCTTT.

This clonotype showed up many times. The CDR3 DNA sequence: TGTGCCAGCAGCCTCCTTCTGGGGGAGACCCAGTACTTC. Protein: CASSLLLGETQYF. The V gene is TRBV3-1, the J gene TRBJ2-5, with D hard to call. CDR1 and CDR2 (germline): LGHDT, YNNKEL (reference sequence). The germline V and J ends were trimmed by 4 bases and 5 bases, with 11 bases remaining between them. The CDR3 spans 13 residues.

This clonotype was seen repeatedly, ten times or more. CDR3 nucleotide sequence: TGTGCCAGCAGTGAAGTCTGGGCGGGCACTGAAGCTTTCTTT. This translates into CASSEVWAGTEAFF. The gene calls are TRBV2 and TRBJ1-1, with D unresolved. Trimming pared 1 base from V and 4 bases from J, leaving 10 bases between. The CDR3 extends over 14 amino acids. Germline loops: CDR1 SNHLY, CDR2 FYNNEI.

In its sample, this clonotype was seen many times. This chain uses TRBV30 with TRBJ1-1, with D possibly matching TRBD1 (6 bases). V lost 2 bases and J 3 bases, leaving 10 bases between the germline ends. The CDR3 runs 13 residues. Germline CDR1 GTSNPN, CDR2 SVGIG (reference sequence). CDR3 sequence reads: CAWSWGLDTEAFF. CDR3 nucleotides: TGTGCCTGGAGTTGGGGGCTTGACACTGAAGCTTTCTTT. Combining the CDR3 with reference TRBV30 and TRBJ1-1 gives the whole variable domain SQTIHQWPATLVQPVGSPLSLECTVEGTSNPNLYWYRQAAGRGLQLLFYSVGIGQISSEVPQNLSASRPQDRQFILSSKKLLLSDSGFYLCAWSWGLDTEAFFGQGTRLTVV.

This clonotype was seen ten or more times. V gene TRBV27 combines with J gene TRBJ2-1; TRBD1 might be the D (6 bases). Per germline, CDR1 MNHEY and CDR2 SMNVEV (reference sequence). The CDR3 runs to 13 residues. The V end was cut by 3 bases, the J end by 6 bases, with 9 bases between. CDR3 nucleotide sequence: TGTGCCAGCAGTTTGATGGGGGCCAATGAGCAGTTCTTC. It codes for CASSLMGANEQFF.

This clonotype came up many times. The chain is built from TRBV7-3 and TRBJ2-1; 12 nucleotides line up with TRBD2. The trim removed 2 bases at V and 12 bases at J, leaving 23 bases unmatched. The CDR3 sequence is 20 residues long. CDR1 is SGHTA, CDR2 FQGTGA, per germline. The CDR3 protein is CASSLSGLAGGLREPQVQFF. CDR3 DNA sequence: TGTGCCAGCAGCTTATCCGGCCTAGCGGGGGGGCTTAGGGAGCCCCAAGTGCAGTTCTTC.

The sample holds many counts of this clonotype. The chain couples TRBV7-9 to TRBJ2-7, with D tentatively TRBD1 (5 bases). CDR1 SEHNR and CDR2 FQNEAQ come from the germline V gene (reference sequence). V was trimmed by 5 bases and J by 3 bases, leaving 20 bases between them. CDR3 length: 16 amino acids. The CDR3 loop reads CASSGTVGDRNYEQYF. CDR3 DNA: TGTGCCAGCAGCGGCACGGTTGGCGACAGAAACTACGAGCAGTACTTC. The variable domain in full, completed from reference TRBV7-9 and TRBJ2-7, reads DTGVSQNPRHKITKRGQNVTFRCDPISEHNRLYWYRQTLGQGPEFLTYFQNEAQLEKSRLLSDRFSAERPKGSFSTLEIQRTEQGDSAMYLCASSGTVGDRNYEQYFGPGTRLTVT.

This clonotype was counted ten times or more. The genes are TRBV29-1 and TRBJ2-7; D ambiguous. V lost 4 bases and J lost 3, with 10 bases in between. The germline V gene encodes CDR1 SQVTM and CDR2 ANQGSEA. This CDR3 has 12 amino acids. CDR3 in amino acids: CSVAWGYYEQYF. The CDR3 region has the DNA TGCAGCGTTGCGTGGGGATACTACGAGCAGTACTTC.

This clonotype was found many times. The rearrangement uses TRBV30 and TRBJ1-4; tentatively, D is TRBD1 (5 bases). Germline CDR1 is GTSNPN and CDR2 is SVGIG (reference sequence). V gave up 2 bases and J gave up 6 bases, with 7 bases separating them. The CDR3 runs 12 residues. The CDR3 loop is CAWSWGHEKLFF. The DNA of the CDR3 is TGTGCCTGGAGTTGGGGACATGAAAAACTGTTTTTT. Filled out from reference TRBV30 and TRBJ1-4, the complete variable domain reads SQTIHQWPATLVQPVGSPLSLECTVEGTSNPNLYWYRQAAGRGLQLLFYSVGIGQISSEVPQNLSASRPQDRQFILSSKKLLLSDSGFYLCAWSWGHEKLFFGSGTQLSVL.

The table lists this clonotype with many counts. The chain recombines TRBV4-1 with TRBJ1-3, with unresolved D. The CDR3 loop spans 17 amino acids. V was trimmed by 4 bases and J by 3 bases, leaving 19 bases between them. CDR1 and CDR2 from the germline V gene are MGHRA and YSYEKL. CDR3 sequence (DNA): TGCGCCAGCAGCCTGGAGGGTCGGCTGGGTAATGGAAACACCATATATTTT. Amino acid sequence: CASSLEGRLGNGNTIYF.

Ten or more counts support this clonotype. The chain employs TRBV6-1 and TRBJ2-3, with a possible D match to TRBD1 (5 bases). Between the trimmed V and J ends, which lost 7 bases and 3 bases, there was a span of 11 bases. Germline values: CDR1 MNHNS, CDR2 SASEGT. The CDR3 is 13 residues long. The CDR3: CASIGAGTDTQYF. The CDR3 DNA reads TGTGCCAGCATTGGGGCAGGTACAGATACGCAGTATTTT.

This clonotype was detected ten times or more. The gene calls are TRBV20-1 and TRBJ1-6; perhaps TRBD1 as D (6 bases). CDR1 and CDR2 from the germline V gene are DFQATT and SNEGSKA (reference sequence). This CDR3 is built from 13 residues. V was shortened by 4 bases and J by 2 bases, with 6 bases between the two germline ends. CDR3 residues: CSANRAYNSPLHF. DNA for the CDR3: TGCAGTGCTAACAGGGCCTATAATTCACCCCTCCACTTT.

This clonotype was observed many times. V gene TRBV2 combines with J gene TRBJ2-7; TRBD1 might be the D (6 bases). The germline V gene encodes CDR1 SNHLY and CDR2 FYNNEI. The CDR3 is 16 amino acids. V was cut by 11 bases and J by 0 bases, with 23 bases left in between. The CDR3 sequence is CASTSEEAGVSYEQYF. Here the CDR3 DNA reads TGTGCCTCTACCTCGGAAGAAGCAGGGGTCTCCTACGAGCAGTACTTC.

This clonotype has a count of ten or more. V and J are TRBV28 and TRBJ1-2; D is perhaps TRBD1 (5 bases). The CDR3 has 12 residues. The V end lost 6 bases, the J end lost 3 bases, and 8 bases lay between the germline ends. Germline-derived CDR1 and CDR2 are MDHEN and SYDVKM. This CDR3 reads CASRGHDYGYTF. CDR3 DNA: TGTGCCAGCAGGGGGCACGACTATGGCTACACCTTC.

In DNA, the CDR3 is TGCAGTGCTAGATCAGGGAGGAATCTGAACACTGAAGCTTTCTTT. It is translated as CSARSGRNLNTEAFF. This chain connects TRBV20-1 to TRBJ1-1; weak D call: TRBD1 (5 bases). Deletions cut 2 bases from V and 0 bases from J, with 13 bases between. Germline CDR1 and CDR2: DFQATT and SNEGSKA (reference sequence). The CDR3 extends over 15 amino acids.

The chain joins TRBV27 to TRBJ1-2; D is unresolved. CDR3 length: 15 residues. V lost 0 bases and J lost 5, with 13 bases in between. Germline CDR1 MNHEY, CDR2 SMNVEV (reference sequence). The CDR3 nucleotides read TGTGCCAGCAGTTTATCGAAATCCGGGCTTTATGGCTACACCTTC. It yields the protein CASSLSKSGLYGYTF.

Turning to this clonotype: A much larger clone differs from this one at a single base, so this may be a read error. The genes are TRBV7-9 and TRBJ2-7; D possibly corresponds to TRBD2 (6 bases). The CDR3 is 17 amino acids. Trimming stripped 5 bases from V and 1 base from J, with 21 bases between. CDR1 is SEHNR, CDR2 FQNEAQ, per germline (reference sequence). The CDR3 here is CASSQGTEVGPSYEQYF. CDR3 sequence (DNA): TGTGCCAGCAGCCAAGGGACTGAGGTGGGCCCTTCCTACGAGCAGTACTTC.

This clonotype was seen many times. The chain carries TRBV2 and TRBJ2-7; possible D gene TRBD1, 6 bases. Trimming removed 6 bases from V and 8 bases from J, with 11 bases in between. Germline V gene sequence: CDR1 SNHLY, CDR2 FYNNEI. CDR3 length: 11 residues. CDR3: CASSIQGKQYF. The CDR3 bases are TGTGCCAGCAGCATTCAGGGGAAGCAGTACTTC.

This clonotype came up many times. CDR3 residues: CASSYSILVTSGGTDTQYF. In DNA, the CDR3 is TGTGCCAGCAGTTACTCGATTCTGGTGACTAGCGGCGGGACAGATACGCAGTATTTT. This rearrangement joins TRBV6-2 or TRBV6-3 to TRBJ2-3; 9 positions agree with TRBD2. V was pared by 0 bases and J by 3 bases, with 13 bases of the junction left unmatched. The CDR3 runs to 19 residues. Per germline, CDR1 MNHEY and CDR2 SVGEGT.

This clonotype was observed many times. The genes are TRBV6-1 and TRBJ2-5, with D perhaps given as TRBD1 or TRBD2 (5 bases each). Germline lookup yields CDR1 MNHNS and CDR2 SASEGT. CDR3 size: 11 residues. Deletions cut 8 bases from V and 12 bases from J, with 16 bases between. The CDR3, as DNA: TGTGCCAGCGAAGAAGGGGCGAGGGAGTACTTC. This translates into CASEEGAREYF.

This clonotype was recorded a few times. The rearrangement links TRBV6-1 to TRBJ1-2; the match to TRBD1 covers 9 bases. The CDR3 is 11 residues long. Per germline, CDR1 MNHNS and CDR2 SASEGT. After removal of 8 bases from V and 7 bases from J, the junction contained 2 bases not matched to a gene. This CDR3 reads CASQTGGGYTF. Here the CDR3 DNA reads TGTGCCAGCCAGACAGGGGGTGGCTACACCTTC.

There are many counts of this clonotype. J is TRBJ2-1 and V is TRBV20-1; 7 positions match TRBD2. The germline V gene has CDR1 DFQATT and CDR2 SNEGSKA (reference sequence). The CDR3 runs 15 residues. V was clipped by 6 bases and J by 5 bases; unmatched bases: 13. CDR3 DNA sequence: TGCAGTGCAGTCGGCGGGGGTGGTCTGGACAATGAGCAGTTCTTC. It yields the protein CSAVGGGGLDNEQFF.

As concerns this clonotype: Relative to the germline gene, one junction end is altered; a read error may explain this. V gene TRBV6-2 or TRBV6-3 combines with J gene TRBJ1-5; D might be TRBD1 (5 bases). The CDR3 runs 12 residues. Germline-derived CDR1 and CDR2 are MNHEY and SVGEGT. The CDR3, as DNA: TGTGCCAGCAGCCAGGGATATCAGCCCCGGCATTTT. This sequence encodes CASSQGYQPRHF.

This clonotype was found many times. The chain combines TRBV11-2 with TRBJ1-5; no definite D call. V was pared by 4 bases and J by 0 bases, with 7 bases between. The CDR3 loop spans 14 amino acids. CDR1 is SGHAT and CDR2 is FQNNGV in the germline V gene. CDR3 amino acids: CASSSTTSNQPQHF. Written as DNA, the CDR3 is TGTGCCAGCAGCTCCACCACTAGCAATCAGCCCCAGCATTTT.

This clonotype has just a few counts. The CDR3 reads CASSHRDGRGSYNEQFF. CDR3 DNA sequence: TGCGCCAGCAGCCATAGGGACGGTCGGGGATCCTACAATGAGCAGTTCTTC. V and J are TRBV4-1 and TRBJ2-1, with D perhaps TRBD1 or TRBD2 (5 bases each). Deletions cut 3 bases from V and 1 base from J, with 16 bases between. The germline V gene encodes CDR1 MGHRA and CDR2 YSYEKL. The CDR3 sequence is 17 residues long.

This clonotype was seen ten or more times. J is TRBJ1-6 and V is TRBV2, with D possibly being TRBD1 (5 bases). CDR3 length: 15 residues. Between the trimmed V and J ends, which lost 7 bases and 5 bases, there was a span of 15 bases. Germline assignment: CDR1 SNHLY and CDR2 FYNNEI. As DNA, the CDR3 is TGTGCCAGCAAGAGCGGGACCGTTAATAATTCACCCCTCCACTTT. Encoded protein: CASKSGTVNNSPLHF.

This clonotype was detected many times. V and J are TRBV12-3 or TRBV12-4 and TRBJ2-5, with D hard to call. The CDR3 length is 16 residues. Trimming pared 4 bases from V and 2 bases from J, leaving 17 bases between. The CDR3 sequence is CASSSLGALGQETQYF. The CDR3 DNA sequence: TGTGCCAGCAGTTCGCTCGGAGCCCTGGGACAAGAGACCCAGTACTTC.